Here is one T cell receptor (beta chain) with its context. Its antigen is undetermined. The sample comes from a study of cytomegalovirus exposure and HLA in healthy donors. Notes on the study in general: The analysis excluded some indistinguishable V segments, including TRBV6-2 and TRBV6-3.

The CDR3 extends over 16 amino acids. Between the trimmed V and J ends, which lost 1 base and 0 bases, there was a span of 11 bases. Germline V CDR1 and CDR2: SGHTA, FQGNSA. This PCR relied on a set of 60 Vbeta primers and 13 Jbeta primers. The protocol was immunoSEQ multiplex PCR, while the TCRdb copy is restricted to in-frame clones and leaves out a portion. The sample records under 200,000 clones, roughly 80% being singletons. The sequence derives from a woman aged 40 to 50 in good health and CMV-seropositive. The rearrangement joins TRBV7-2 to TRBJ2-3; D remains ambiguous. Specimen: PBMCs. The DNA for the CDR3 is TGTGCCAGCAGCTTAGGAGGTTTTGAGAGCACAGATACGCAGTATTTT. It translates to CASSLGGFESTDTQYF.